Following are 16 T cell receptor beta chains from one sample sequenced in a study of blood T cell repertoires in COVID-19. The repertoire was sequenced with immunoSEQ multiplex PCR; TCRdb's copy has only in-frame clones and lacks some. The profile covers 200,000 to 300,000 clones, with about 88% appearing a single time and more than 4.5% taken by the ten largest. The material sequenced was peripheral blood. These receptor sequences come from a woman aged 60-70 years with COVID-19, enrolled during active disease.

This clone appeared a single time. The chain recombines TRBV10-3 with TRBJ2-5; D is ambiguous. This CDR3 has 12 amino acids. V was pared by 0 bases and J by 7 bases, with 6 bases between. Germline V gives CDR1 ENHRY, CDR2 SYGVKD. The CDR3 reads CAISESYGTQYF. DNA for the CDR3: TGTGCCATCAGTGAGTCTTACGGGACCCAGTACTTC.

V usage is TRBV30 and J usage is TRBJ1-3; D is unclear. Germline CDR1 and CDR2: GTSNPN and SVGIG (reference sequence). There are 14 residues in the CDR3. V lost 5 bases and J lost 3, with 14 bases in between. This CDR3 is CAWVEGVYGNTIYF. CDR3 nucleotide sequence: TGTGCCTGGGTGGAGGGCGTATATGGAAACACCATATATTTT.

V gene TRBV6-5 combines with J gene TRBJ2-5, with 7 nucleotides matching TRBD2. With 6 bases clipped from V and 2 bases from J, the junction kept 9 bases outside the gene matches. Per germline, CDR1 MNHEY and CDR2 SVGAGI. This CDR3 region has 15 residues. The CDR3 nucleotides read TGTGCCAGCAGCGCCGGGACTACCCCTCAAGAGACCCAGTACTTC. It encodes CASSAGTTPQETQYF.

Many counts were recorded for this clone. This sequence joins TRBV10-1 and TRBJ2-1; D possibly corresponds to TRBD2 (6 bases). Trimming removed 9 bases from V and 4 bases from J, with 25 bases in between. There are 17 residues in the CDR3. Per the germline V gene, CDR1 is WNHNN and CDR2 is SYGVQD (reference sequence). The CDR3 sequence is CARGGWVRPGVYNEQFF. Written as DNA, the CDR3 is TGCGCCAGGGGGGGATGGGTCCGCCCCGGGGTATACAATGAGCAGTTCTTC.

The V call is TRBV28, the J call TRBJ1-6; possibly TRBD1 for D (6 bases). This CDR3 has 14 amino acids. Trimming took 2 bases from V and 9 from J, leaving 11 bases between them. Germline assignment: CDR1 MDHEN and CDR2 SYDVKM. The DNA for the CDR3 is TGTGCCAGCAGTTTAGGCAGGGGTGGTTCACCCCTCCACTTT. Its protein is CASSLGRGGSPLHF.

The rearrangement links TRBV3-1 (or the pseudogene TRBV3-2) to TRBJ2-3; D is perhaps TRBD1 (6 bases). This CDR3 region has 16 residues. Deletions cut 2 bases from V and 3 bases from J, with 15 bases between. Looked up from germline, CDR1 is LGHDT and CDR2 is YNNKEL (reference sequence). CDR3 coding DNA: TGTGCCAGCAGCCAACGAGGTATCAGGGGTACAGATACGCAGTATTTT. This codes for CASSQRGIRGTDTQYF.

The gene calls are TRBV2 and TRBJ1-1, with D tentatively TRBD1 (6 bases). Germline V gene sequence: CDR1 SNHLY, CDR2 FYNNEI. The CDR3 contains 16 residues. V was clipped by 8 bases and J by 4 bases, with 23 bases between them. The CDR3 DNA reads TGTGCCAGCGGACGCCGCTTACAGGGTGGTGCCACTGAAGCTTTCTTT. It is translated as CASGRRLQGGATEAFF.

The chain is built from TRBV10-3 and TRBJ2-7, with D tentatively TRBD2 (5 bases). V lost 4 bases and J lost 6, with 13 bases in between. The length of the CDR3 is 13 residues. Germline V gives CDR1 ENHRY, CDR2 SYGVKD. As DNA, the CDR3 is TGTGCCATCAGTGTCAGCGGTCGTGGCGAGCAGTACTTC. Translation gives CAISVSGRGEQYF.

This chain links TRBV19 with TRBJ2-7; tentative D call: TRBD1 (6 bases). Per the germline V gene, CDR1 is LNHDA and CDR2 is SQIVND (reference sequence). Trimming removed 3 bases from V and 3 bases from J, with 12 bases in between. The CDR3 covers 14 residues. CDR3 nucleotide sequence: TGTGCCAGTAGTATTGAGGGACACCACTACGAGCAGTACTTC. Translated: CASSIEGHHYEQYF.

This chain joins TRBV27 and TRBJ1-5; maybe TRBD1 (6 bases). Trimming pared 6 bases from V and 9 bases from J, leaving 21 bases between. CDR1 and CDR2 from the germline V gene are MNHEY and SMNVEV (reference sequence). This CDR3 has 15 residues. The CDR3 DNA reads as TGTGCCAGCAGCCCGAAGGGGGGGCTCCCTTGGCCCCAGCATTTT. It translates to CASSPKGGLPWPQHF.

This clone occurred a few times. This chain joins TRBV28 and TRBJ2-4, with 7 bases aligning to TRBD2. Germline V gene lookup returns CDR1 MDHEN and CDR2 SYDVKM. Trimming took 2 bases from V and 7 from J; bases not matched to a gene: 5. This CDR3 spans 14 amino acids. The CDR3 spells CASSLGVGGNIQYF. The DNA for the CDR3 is TGTGCCAGCAGTTTAGGGGTCGGGGGGAACATTCAGTACTTC.

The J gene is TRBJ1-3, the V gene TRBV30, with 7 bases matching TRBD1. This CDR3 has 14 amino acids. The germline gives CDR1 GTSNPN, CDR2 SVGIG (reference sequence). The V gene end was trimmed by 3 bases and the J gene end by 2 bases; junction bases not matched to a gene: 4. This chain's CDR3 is CAWRIQGPGNTIYF. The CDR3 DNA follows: TGTGCCTGGAGGATACAGGGGCCTGGAAACACCATATATTTT.

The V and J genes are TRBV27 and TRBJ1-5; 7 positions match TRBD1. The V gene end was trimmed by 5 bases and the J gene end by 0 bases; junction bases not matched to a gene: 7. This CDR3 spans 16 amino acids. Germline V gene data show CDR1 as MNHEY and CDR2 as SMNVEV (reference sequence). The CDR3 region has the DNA TGTGCCAGCAGTCCTAGGACAGGACCTAGCAATCAGCCCCAGCATTTT. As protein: CASSPRTGPSNQPQHF.

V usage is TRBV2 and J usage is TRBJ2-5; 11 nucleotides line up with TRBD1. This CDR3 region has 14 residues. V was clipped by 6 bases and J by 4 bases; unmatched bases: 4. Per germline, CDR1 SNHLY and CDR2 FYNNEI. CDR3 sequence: CASRDRGRRETQYF. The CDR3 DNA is TGTGCCAGCAGGGACAGGGGGCGTCGAGAGACCCAGTACTTC.

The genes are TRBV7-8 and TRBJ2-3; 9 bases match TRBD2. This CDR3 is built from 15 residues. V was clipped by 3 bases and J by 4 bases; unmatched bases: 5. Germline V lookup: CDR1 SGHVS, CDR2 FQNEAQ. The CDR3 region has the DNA TGTGCCAGCAGCTTGTGGCGGGAGGGCGCAGATACGCAGTATTTT. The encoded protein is CASSLWREGADTQYF.

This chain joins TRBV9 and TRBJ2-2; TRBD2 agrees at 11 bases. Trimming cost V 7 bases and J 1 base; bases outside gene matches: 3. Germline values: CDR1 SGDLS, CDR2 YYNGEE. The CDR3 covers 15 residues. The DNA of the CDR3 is TGTGCCAGCTCTGGGACTAGCGGGAACACCGGGGAGCTGTTTTTT. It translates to CASSGTSGNTGELFF.